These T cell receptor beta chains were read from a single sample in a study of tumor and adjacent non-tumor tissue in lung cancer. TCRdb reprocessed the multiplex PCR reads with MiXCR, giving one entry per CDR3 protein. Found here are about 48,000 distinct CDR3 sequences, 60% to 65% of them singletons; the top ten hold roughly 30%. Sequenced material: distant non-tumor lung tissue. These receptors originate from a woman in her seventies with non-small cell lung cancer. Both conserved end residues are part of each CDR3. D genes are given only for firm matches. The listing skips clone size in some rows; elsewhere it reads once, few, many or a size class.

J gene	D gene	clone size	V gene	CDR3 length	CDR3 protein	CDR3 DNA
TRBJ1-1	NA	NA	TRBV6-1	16	CAISEIPSPYGTEAFF	TGTGCCATCAGTGAAATCCCCTCACCCTACGGCACTGAAGCTTTCTTT
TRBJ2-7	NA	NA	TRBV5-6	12	CASSSDGYEQYF	TGTGCTAGCAGCTCCGACGGCTACGAGCAGTACTTC
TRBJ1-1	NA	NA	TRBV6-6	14	CANCYQGTNTEAFF	TGTGCCAACTGTTACCAGGGTACGAACACTGAAGCTTTCTTT
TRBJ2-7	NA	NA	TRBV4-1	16	CASSPGQGLNSYEQYF	TGCGCCAGCAGTCCCGGGCAGGGTTTAAACTCCTACGAGCAGTACTTC
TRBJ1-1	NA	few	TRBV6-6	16	CAGRIGGSVLPTEAFF	TGTGCCGGCAGAATAGGAGGGTCAGTTCTACCGACTGAAGCTTTCTTT
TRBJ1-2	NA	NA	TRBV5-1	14	CASSPRGTPDTYTF	TGCGCCAGCAGCCCTAGAGGGACGCCGGACACTTACACCTTC
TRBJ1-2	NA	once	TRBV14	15	CASSQDWNGNYGCTF	TGTGCCAGCAGCCAAGATTGGAACGGAAACTATGGCTGCACCTTC
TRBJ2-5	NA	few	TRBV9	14	CASSPRPGGETQYF	TGTGCCAGCAGCCCCAGGCCAGGGGGGGAGACCCAGTACTTC
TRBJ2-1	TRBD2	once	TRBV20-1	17	CSARDILGGSSYNEQFF	TGCAGTGCTAGAGATATCCTGGGGGGGAGCTCCTACAATGAGCAGTTCTTC
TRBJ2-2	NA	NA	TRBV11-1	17	CASSLAFGGSHTGELFF	TGTGCCAGCAGCTTAGCATTCGGGGGTTCGCACACCGGGGAGCTGTTTTTT
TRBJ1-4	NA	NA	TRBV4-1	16	CARNQDRDRLNEKLFF	TGCGCCAGGAACCAAGATAGGGACCGGCTTAATGAAAAACTGTTTTTT
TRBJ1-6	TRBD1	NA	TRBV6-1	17	CASMLHWQGAGNSPFHF	TGTGCCAGCATGCTACATTGGCAGGGGGCTGGGAACTCACCCTTCCACTTT
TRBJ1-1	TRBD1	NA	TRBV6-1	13	CASTRGRYTEAFF	TGTGCTAGCACAAGGGGGCGATACACTGAAGCTTTCTTT
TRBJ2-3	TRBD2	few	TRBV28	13	CTSSGEGINTQYF	TGTACCAGCAGCGGGGAGGGGATTAATACGCAGTATTTT
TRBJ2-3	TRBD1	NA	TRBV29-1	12	CSVRGQQDTQYF	TGCAGCGTTAGGGGGCAACAAGATACGCAGTATTTT
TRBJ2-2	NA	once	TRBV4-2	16	CASGQDWAKNTGDLFF	TGTGCCAGCGGCCAAGATTGGGCCAAGAACACCGGGGACCTGTTTTTT